The clone carrying this TCR beta chain has more than one count but fewer than ten. Antigen unknown. J lost 6 bases, V lost 6 bases, and 7 bases had no gene match. Germline V gene sequence: CDR1 MNHEY, CDR2 SVGAGI. This CDR3 spans 13 amino acids. The sample originates from a study of OX40 agonist ivuxolimab in advanced cancers. Study summary: Ivuxolimab is an agonistic anti-OX40 (CD134) antibody, and patients were treated with it. Findings of the study overall: The average count of expanded clones was higher among CD8+ T cells than among CD4+.

Excluded were patients having autoimmune disease history or systemic immunosuppression. The investigators sampled blood at baseline, at cycle 4 day 1, and at cycle 7 day 1. Assay used: immunoSEQ multiplex PCR; TCRdb lists only in-frame clones, some missing. The table shows 100,000 or so clones, with around 85% occurring only once. This clonotype was obtained from an adult with an advanced solid tumor such as melanoma, head and neck, liver or kidney cancer. This chain uses TRBV6-5 with TRBJ2-7; 8 bases fit TRBD2. The material was CD4+ or CD8+ T cells sorted from blood, obtained in a trial of the OX40 agonist ivuxolimab. CDR3 sequence reads: CASSPDLAGEQYF. The CDR3 nucleotides read TGTGCCAGCAGCCCCGACCTAGCGGGCGAGCAGTACTTC.